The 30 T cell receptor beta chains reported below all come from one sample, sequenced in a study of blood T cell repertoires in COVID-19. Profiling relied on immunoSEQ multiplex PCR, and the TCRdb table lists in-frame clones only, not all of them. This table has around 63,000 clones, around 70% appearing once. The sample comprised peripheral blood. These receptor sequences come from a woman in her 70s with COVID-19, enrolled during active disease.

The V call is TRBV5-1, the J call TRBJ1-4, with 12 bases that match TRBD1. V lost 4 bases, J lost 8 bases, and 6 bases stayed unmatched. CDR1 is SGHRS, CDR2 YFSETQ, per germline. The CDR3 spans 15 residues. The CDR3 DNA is TGCGCCAGCAGCCCCCTCGGGACAGGGGGCGAAAAACTGTTTTTT. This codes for CASSPLGTGGEKLFF.

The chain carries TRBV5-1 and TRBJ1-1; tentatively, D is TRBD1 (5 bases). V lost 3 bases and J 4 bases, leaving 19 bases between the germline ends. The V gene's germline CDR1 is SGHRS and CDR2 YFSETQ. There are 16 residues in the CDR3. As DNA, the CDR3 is TGCGCCAGCAGCTCTGGAGGGGCATCCTTCGGCACTGAAGCTTTCTTT. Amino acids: CASSSGGASFGTEAFF.

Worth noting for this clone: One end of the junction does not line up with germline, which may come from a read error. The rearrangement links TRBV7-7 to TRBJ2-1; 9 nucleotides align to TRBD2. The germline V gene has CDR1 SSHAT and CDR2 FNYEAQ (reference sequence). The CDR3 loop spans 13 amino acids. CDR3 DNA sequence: TGTGCTAGCAGCCCTGGGACTAGCAGCGGGCAGTTCTTC. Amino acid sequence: CASSPGTSSGQFF.

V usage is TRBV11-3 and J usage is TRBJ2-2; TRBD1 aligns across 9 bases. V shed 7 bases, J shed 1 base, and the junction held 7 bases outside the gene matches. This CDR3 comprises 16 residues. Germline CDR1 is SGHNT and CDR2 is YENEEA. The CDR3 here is CASNRPGQGNTGELFF. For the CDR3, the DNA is TGTGCCAGCAACCGACCGGGACAGGGGAACACCGGGGAGCTGTTTTTT.

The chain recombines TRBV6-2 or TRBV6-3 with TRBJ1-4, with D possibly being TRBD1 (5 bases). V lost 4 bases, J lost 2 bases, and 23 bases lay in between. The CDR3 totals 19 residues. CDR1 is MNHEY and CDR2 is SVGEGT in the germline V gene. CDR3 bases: TGTGCCAGCAGTTCCCCCCCGGGTTTGGGGGGGTCGACTAATGAAAAACTGTTTTTT. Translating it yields CASSSPPGLGGSTNEKLFF.

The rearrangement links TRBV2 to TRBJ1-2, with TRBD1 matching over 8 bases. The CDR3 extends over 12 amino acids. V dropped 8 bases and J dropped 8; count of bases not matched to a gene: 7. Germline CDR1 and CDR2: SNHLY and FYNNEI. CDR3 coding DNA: TGTGCCAGCTGGACAGGGAGGGGCGGCTACACCTTC. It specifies CASWTGRGGYTF.

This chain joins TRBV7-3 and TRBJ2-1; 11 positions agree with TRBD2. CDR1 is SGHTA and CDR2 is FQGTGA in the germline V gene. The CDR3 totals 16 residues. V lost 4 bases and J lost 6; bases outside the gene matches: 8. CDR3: CASSSQGSGRANEQFF. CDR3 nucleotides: TGTGCCAGCAGCTCCCAGGGTAGCGGGAGGGCCAATGAGCAGTTCTTC.

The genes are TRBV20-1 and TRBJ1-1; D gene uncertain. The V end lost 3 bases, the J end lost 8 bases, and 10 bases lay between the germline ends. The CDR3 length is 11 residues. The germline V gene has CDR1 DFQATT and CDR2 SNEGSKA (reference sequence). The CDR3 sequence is CSASRTGEAFF. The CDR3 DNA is TGCAGTGCTAGTCGGACGGGAGAAGCTTTCTTT.

CDR3 sequence reads: CAISTAGGTTDTQYF. The DNA for the CDR3 is TGTGCCATCTCGACAGCGGGGGGGACCACAGATACGCAGTATTTT. This chain joins TRBV10-3 and TRBJ2-3; 10 bases align to TRBD2. The CDR3 loop spans 15 amino acids. In germline, CDR1 is ENHRY, CDR2 SYGVKD. The V and J ends lost 8 bases and 2 bases, in that order; junction bases with no gene match: 7.

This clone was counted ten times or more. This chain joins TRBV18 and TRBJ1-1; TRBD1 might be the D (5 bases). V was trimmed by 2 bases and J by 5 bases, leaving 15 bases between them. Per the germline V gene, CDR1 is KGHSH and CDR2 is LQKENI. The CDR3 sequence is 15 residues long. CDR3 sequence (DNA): TGTGCCAGCTCACCATGGAGGCAGGGAGGGACTGAAGCTTTCTTT. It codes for CASSPWRQGGTEAFF.

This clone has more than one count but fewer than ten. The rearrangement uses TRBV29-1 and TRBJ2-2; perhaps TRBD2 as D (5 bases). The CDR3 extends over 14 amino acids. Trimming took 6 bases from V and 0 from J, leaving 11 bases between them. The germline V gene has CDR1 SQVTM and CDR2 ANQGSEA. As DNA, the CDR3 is TGCAGCGTCGCAACCGGGACGAACACCGGGGAGCTGTTTTTT. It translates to CSVATGTNTGELFF.

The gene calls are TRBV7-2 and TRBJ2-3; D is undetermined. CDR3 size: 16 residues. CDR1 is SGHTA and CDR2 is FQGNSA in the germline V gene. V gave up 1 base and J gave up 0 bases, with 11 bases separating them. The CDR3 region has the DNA TGTGCCAGCAGCTTAGTGGCGGCCTTTAGCACAGATACGCAGTATTTT. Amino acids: CASSLVAAFSTDTQYF. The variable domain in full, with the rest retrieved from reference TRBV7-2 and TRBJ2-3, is GAGVSQSPSNKVTEKGKDVELRCDPISGHTALYWYRQSLGQGLEFLIYFQGNSAPDKSGLPSDRFSAERTGGSVSTLTIQRTQQEDSAVYLCASSLVAAFSTDTQYFGPGTRLTVL.

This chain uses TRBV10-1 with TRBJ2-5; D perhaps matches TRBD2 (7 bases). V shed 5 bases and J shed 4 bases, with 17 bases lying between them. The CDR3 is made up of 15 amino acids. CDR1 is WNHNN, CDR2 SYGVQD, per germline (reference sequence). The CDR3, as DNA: TGCGCCAGCAGTAACTACCACCGGGGGGCAGAGACCCAGTACTTC. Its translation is CASSNYHRGAETQYF.

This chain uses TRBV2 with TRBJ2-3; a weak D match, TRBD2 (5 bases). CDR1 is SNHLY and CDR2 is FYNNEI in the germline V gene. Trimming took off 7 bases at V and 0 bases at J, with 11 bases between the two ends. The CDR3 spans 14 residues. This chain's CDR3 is CASNLARSTDTQYF. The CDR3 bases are TGTGCCAGCAACTTAGCGAGAAGCACAGATACGCAGTATTTT.

The CDR3 region has the DNA TGTGCCAGCAGCCCCGCGAGGGTTGAAGCTTTCTTT. It specifies CASSPARVEAFF. The chain joins TRBV7-9 to TRBJ1-1; D is unresolved. The CDR3 has 12 residues. The germline V and J ends were trimmed by 5 bases and 7 bases, with 11 bases remaining between them. The germline V gene has CDR1 SEHNR and CDR2 FQNEAQ (reference sequence). Using reference TRBV7-9 and TRBJ1-1 for the parts outside the CDR3, the full variable domain is DTGVSQNPRHKITKRGQNVTFRCDPISEHNRLYWYRQTLGQGPEFLTYFQNEAQLEKSRLLSDRFSAERPKGSFSTLEIQRTEQGDSAMYLCASSPARVEAFFGQGTRLTVV.

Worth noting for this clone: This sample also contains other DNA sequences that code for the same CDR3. The CDR3, as DNA: TGTGCCAGCAGCGAACGGCTAGCGGGAGACACCGGGGAGCTGTTTTTT. Encoded protein: CASSERLAGDTGELFF. The genes are TRBV2 and TRBJ2-2; 10 nucleotides align to TRBD2. V was pared by 6 bases and J by 3 bases, with 7 bases of the junction left unmatched. This CDR3 is built from 16 residues. Looked up from germline, CDR1 is SNHLY and CDR2 is FYNNEI.

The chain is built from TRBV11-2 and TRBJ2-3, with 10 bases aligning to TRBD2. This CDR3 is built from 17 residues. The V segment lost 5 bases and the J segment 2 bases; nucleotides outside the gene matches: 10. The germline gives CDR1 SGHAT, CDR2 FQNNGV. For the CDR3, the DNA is TGTGCCAGCAGCCCGCGAAGAAGCGGGGGGGCCACAGATACGCAGTATTTT. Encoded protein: CASSPRRSGGATDTQYF.

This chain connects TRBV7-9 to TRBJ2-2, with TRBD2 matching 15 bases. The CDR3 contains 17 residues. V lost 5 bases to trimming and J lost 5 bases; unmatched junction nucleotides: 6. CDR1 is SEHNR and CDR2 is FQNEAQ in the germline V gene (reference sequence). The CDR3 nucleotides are TGTGCCAGCAGCGCGGGACTAGCGGGGGGCCTGACCGGGGAGCTGTTTTTT. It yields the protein CASSAGLAGGLTGELFF.

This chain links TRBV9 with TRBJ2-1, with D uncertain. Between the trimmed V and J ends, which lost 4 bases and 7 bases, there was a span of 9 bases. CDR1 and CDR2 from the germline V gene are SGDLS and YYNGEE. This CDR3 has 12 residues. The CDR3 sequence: CASSPVFNEQFF. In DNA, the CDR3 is TGTGCCAGCAGCCCCGTGTTTAATGAGCAGTTCTTC.

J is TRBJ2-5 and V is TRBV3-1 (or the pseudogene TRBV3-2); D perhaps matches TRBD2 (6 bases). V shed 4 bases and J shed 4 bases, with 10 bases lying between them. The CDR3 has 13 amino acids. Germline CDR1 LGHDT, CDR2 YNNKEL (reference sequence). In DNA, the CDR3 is TGTGCCAGCAGCCGGGGACTGTTAGAGACCCAGTACTTC. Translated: CASSRGLLETQYF.

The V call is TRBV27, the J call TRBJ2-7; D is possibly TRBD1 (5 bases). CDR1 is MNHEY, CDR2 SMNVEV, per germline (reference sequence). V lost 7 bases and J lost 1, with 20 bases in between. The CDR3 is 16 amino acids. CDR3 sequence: CASTSHGQGNSYEQYF. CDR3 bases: TGTGCCAGCACTTCCCACGGGCAGGGCAATTCCTACGAGCAGTACTTC.

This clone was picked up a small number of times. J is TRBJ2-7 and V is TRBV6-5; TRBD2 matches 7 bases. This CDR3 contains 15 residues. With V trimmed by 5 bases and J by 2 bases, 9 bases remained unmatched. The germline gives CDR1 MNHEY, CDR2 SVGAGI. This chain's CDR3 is CASSPASSGTYEQYV. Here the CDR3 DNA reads TGTGCCAGCAGTCCCGCCTCGAGCGGGACCTACGAGCAGTACGTC.

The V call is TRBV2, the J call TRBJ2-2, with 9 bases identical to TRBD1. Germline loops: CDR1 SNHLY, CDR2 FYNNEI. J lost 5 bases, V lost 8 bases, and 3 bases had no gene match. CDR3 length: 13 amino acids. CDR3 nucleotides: TGTGCCAGCCTCGACAGGGGGACCGGGGAGCTGTTTTTT. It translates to CASLDRGTGELFF.

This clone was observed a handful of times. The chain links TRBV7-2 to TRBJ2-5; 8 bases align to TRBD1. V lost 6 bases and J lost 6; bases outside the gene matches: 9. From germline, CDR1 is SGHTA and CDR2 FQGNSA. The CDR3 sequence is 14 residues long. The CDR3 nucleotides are TGTGCCAGCAGTCCGAGGACAGGGATGAAGACCCAGTACTTC. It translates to CASSPRTGMKTQYF.

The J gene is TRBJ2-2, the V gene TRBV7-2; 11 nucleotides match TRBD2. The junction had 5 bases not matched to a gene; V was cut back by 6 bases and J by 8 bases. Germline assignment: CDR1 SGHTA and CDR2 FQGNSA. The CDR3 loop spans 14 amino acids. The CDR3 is CASRPTSGTGELFF. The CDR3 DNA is TGTGCCAGCAGGCCGACTAGCGGGACTGGGGAGCTGTTTTTT.

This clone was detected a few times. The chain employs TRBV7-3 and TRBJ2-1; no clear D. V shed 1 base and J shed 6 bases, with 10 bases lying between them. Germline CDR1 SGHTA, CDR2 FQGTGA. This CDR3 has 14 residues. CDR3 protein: CASSLSLSRNEQFF. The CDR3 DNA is TGTGCCAGCAGCTTAAGCCTATCTCGCAATGAGCAGTTCTTC.

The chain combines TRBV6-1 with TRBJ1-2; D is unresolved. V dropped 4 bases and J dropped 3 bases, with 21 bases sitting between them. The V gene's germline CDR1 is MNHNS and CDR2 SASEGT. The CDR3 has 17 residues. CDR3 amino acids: CASSATGWGDGYYGYTF. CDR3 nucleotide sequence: TGTGCCAGCAGTGCCACGGGGTGGGGAGACGGCTACTATGGCTACACCTTC.

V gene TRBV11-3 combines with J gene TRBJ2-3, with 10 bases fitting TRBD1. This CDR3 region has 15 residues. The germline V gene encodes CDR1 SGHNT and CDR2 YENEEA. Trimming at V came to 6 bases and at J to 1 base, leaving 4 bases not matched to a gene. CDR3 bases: TGTGCCAGCAGTCGCGGACAGGGGGGCACAGATACGCAGTATTTT. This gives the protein CASSRGQGGTDTQYF.

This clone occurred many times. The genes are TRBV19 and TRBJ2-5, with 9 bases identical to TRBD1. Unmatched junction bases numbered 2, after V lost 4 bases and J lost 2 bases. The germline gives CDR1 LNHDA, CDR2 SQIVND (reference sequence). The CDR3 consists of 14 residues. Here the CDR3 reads CASSTGTGQETQYF. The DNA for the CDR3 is TGTGCCAGTAGTACAGGGACAGGGCAAGAGACCCAGTACTTC.

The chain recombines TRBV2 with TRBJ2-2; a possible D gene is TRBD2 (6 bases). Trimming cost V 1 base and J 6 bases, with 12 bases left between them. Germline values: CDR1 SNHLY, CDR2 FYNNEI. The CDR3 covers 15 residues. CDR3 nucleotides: TGTGCCAGCAGTGAAGTTCGCGGGGAATCCGGGGAGCTGTTTTTT. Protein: CASSEVRGESGELFF.